This record looks at one T cell receptor (beta chain) sequence and its context. The sample belongs to a study of shared clonotypes between healthy human individuals. This CDR3 contains 16 residues. Per the germline V gene, CDR1 is SGHRS and CDR2 is YFSETQ. V lost 4 bases and J lost 0; bases outside the gene matches: 5. At deep level, the assay was performed. Repertoires were generated with immunoSEQ multiplex PCR, while TCRdb's copy carries only in-frame clones and drops some. This sample carries more than 550,000 clones, roughly 72% of them seen once, and the ten largest clones take less than 2%. The sequence derives from a woman aged 30 to 39 in good health. Material for sequencing was memory CD4+ T cells sorted from blood. The sample's subset: CD45RA-negative fraction. The chain couples TRBV5-1 to TRBJ2-3, with 10 positions matching TRBD1. CDR3 loop: CASSAGQGPSTDTQYF. The CDR3 nucleotides read TGCGCCAGCAGCGCGGGACAGGGGCCTAGCACAGATACGCAGTATTTT.